Below are 8 T cell receptor beta chains sequenced from a single sample in a study of blood T cell repertoires in COVID-19. Only in-frame clones appear in the TCRdb table, and some are missing; sequencing was by immunoSEQ multiplex PCR. This table has 100,000 to 150,000 clones, around 85% appearing once. Sample: peripheral blood. The receptor set was obtained from a man younger than 40 with COVID-19, enrolled during active disease.

The rearrangement uses TRBV29-1 and TRBJ2-1; 13 positions match TRBD2. The CDR3 has 15 amino acids. Germline V CDR1 and CDR2: SQVTM, ANQGSEA. The trim removed 3 bases at V and 5 bases at J, leaving 4 bases unmatched. CDR3 sequence (DNA): TGCAGCGTTGAGAGACTAGCGGGAGGACACAATGAGCAGTTCTTC. Translating it yields CSVERLAGGHNEQFF.

The V call is TRBV11-2, the J call TRBJ2-3; unclear D gene. Germline CDR1 reads SGHAT; CDR2 reads FQNNGV. The CDR3 contains 15 residues. Trimming stripped 5 bases from V and 0 bases from J, with 12 bases between. CDR3 amino acids: CASSPRLPSTDTQYF. Written as DNA, the CDR3 is TGTGCCAGCAGCCCTCGCCTACCTAGCACAGATACGCAGTATTTT.

The chain couples TRBV12-3 or TRBV12-4 to TRBJ1-6, with TRBD1 as a possible D gene (6 bases). Deletions cut 6 bases from V and 11 bases from J, with 14 bases between. CDR3 length equals 13 residues. Written as DNA, the CDR3 is TGTGCCAGCAGCCAGCAGGGGTTGGCACCCCTCCACTTT. Translation: CASSQQGLAPLHF.

There are a few counts of this clone. The rearrangement links TRBV7-9 to TRBJ2-7; D may be TRBD1 (7 bases). V was cut by 5 bases and J by 7 bases, with 15 bases left in between. Germline values: CDR1 SEHNR, CDR2 FQNEAQ (reference sequence). This CDR3 has 13 amino acids. CDR3 nucleotides: TGTGCCAGCAGCGCGATGACAGGGAGGGAGCAGTACTTC. Translating it yields CASSAMTGREQYF. Full variable domain (outside the CDR3, taken from reference TRBV7-9 and TRBJ2-7): DTGVSQNPRHKITKRGQNVTFRCDPISEHNRLYWYRQTLGQGPEFLTYFQNEAQLEKSRLLSDRFSAERPKGSFSTLEIQRTEQGDSAMYLCASSAMTGREQYFGPGTRLTVT.

The chain uses TRBV7-8 and TRBJ1-4; no clear D. The CDR3 consists of 14 residues. Trimming took off 1 base at V and 7 bases at J, with 10 bases between the two ends. Per the germline V gene, CDR1 is SGHVS and CDR2 is FQNEAQ. The CDR3 is CASSLGAVLEKLFF. CDR3 nucleotide sequence: TGTGCCAGCAGCTTAGGGGCCGTCCTTGAAAAACTGTTTTTT.

This clone was counted a single time. The chain's CDR3 is CAWSVLVGFTEAFF. The CDR3 DNA reads TGTGCCTGGAGTGTACTGGTGGGCTTCACTGAAGCTTTCTTT. This chain links TRBV30 with TRBJ1-1; D is unresolved. V was cut by 0 bases and J by 4 bases, with 12 bases left in between. CDR1 is GTSNPN and CDR2 is SVGIG in the germline V gene (reference sequence). The CDR3 is made up of 14 amino acids.

The rearrangement links TRBV28 to TRBJ1-1, with D perhaps matching TRBD1 (5 bases). The CDR3 loop spans 12 amino acids. CDR1 and CDR2 (germline): MDHEN, SYDVKM. V was cut by 1 base and J by 7 bases, with 7 bases left in between. CDR3 DNA sequence: TGTGCCAGCAGTTTATCAGGGCTTGAAGCTTTCTTT. As protein: CASSLSGLEAFF. The full variable domain, with the rest looked up from reference TRBV28 and TRBJ1-1, is DVKVTQSSRYLVKRTGEKVFLECVQDMDHENMFWYRQDPGLGLRLIYFSYDVKMKEKGDIPEGYSVSREKKERFSLILESASTNQTSMYLCASSLSGLEAFFGQGTRLTVV.

A single count supports this clone. V and J are TRBV19 and TRBJ1-4; 10 nucleotides agree with TRBD1. Germline loops: CDR1 LNHDA, CDR2 SQIVND (reference sequence). The CDR3 runs 17 residues. V shed 5 bases and J 0 bases; nucleotides not matched to a gene: 6. The CDR3 DNA reads as TGTGCCAGTAGTGTTGGACAGGGGGTTGCAACTAATGAAAAACTGTTTTTT. Protein product: CASSVGQGVATNEKLFF.